This entry features one TCR beta chain sequence. Its target is not known. The validation cohort, a group of more than 95 subjects, included the donors and was separate from the roughly 670-subject first cohort. This sample was included in a study of cytomegalovirus exposure and HLA in healthy donors. The study's findings and limits: Cytomegalovirus-associated status was assigned to around 160 TCR beta chains.

Here immunoSEQ multiplex PCR was the method, and the copy in TCRdb shows in-frame clones only, minus some. The sample has under 100,000 clones, 95% seen once. The V gene's germline CDR1 is MNHEY and CDR2 SMNVEV (reference sequence). The CDR3 runs to 16 residues. J gave up 9 bases and V 5 bases, and 12 bases lay outside the gene matches. The clonotype was recovered from a woman in her late teens or twenties in good health and CMV-seronegative. The V gene is TRBV27, the J gene TRBJ2-2; 10 bases are a match to TRBD1. Specimen: PBMCs. The CDR3 sequence: CASSRWTGGRVRELFF. CDR3 nucleotides: TGTGCCAGCAGTCGATGGACAGGGGGAAGAGTCAGGGAGCTGTTTTTT.